A single sample is the source of the 30 T cell receptor beta chains below, sequenced in a study of cytomegalovirus exposure and HLA in healthy donors. Use of 60 Vbeta and 13 Jbeta primers characterized the PCR. Produced via immunoSEQ multiplex PCR; TCRdb's table is partial and in-frame only. Here the sample spans some 220,000 clones, over 75% being singletons. Sequencing was carried out using PBMCs. The source is a boy aged 5 to 17 in good health and CMV-seronegative.

V gene TRBV29-1 combines with J gene TRBJ2-7, with D maybe TRBD2 (5 bases). In germline, CDR1 is SQVTM, CDR2 ANQGSEA. Trimming removed 7 bases from V and 0 bases from J, with 10 bases in between. The CDR3 is made up of 12 amino acids. The CDR3, as DNA: TGCAGCGGGGCGGGCAGCTCCTACGAGCAGTACTTC. As protein: CSGAGSSYEQYF.

The chain has TRBV10-1 and TRBJ2-1, with a weak D call TRBD2 (5 bases). V was trimmed by 6 bases and J by 3 bases, leaving 12 bases between them. CDR3 length: 14 residues. Germline CDR1 WNHNN, CDR2 SYGVQD (reference sequence). CDR3: CASSRATSYNEQFF. In DNA, the CDR3 is TGCGCCAGCAGCCGGGCCACTAGCTACAATGAGCAGTTCTTC.

CDR3 nucleotide sequence: TGTGCCTGGAGTATGCGGCCTCGCGAGCAGTACTTC. Encoded protein: CAWSMRPREQYF. J is TRBJ2-7 and V is TRBV30; D is undetermined. The ends were cut back, 2 bases at V and 6 bases at J, with 11 bases in the middle. CDR1 GTSNPN and CDR2 SVGIG come from the germline V gene (reference sequence). The CDR3 runs to 12 residues. The entire variable domain, with the rest obtained from reference TRBV30 and TRBJ2-7, is as follows: SQTIHQWPATLVQPVGSPLSLECTVEGTSNPNLYWYRQAAGRGLQLLFYSVGIGQISSEVPQNLSASRPQDRQFILSSKKLLLSDSGFYLCAWSMRPREQYFGPGTRLTVT.

J is TRBJ2-1 and V is TRBV11-2, with D possibly being TRBD1 (5 bases). CDR1 is SGHAT, CDR2 FQNNGV, per germline. The CDR3 covers 14 residues. The V end was cut by 2 bases, the J end by 6 bases, with 11 bases between. DNA of the CDR3: TGTGCCAGCAGCTTATCAGGGCCCGGCAATGAGCAGTTCTTC. This codes for CASSLSGPGNEQFF.

The chain couples TRBV7-8 to TRBJ1-3; D is ambiguous. Germline V gene data show CDR1 as SGHVS and CDR2 as FQNEAQ. Trimming pared 5 bases from V and 2 bases from J, leaving 19 bases between. The CDR3 is 17 residues long. The chain's CDR3 is CASSLIQAGPPGNTIYF. DNA for the CDR3: TGTGCCAGCAGCCTAATCCAGGCAGGCCCTCCTGGAAACACCATATATTTT.

This clone appeared a few times. Other DNA sequences in this sample translate to the same CDR3. Written as DNA, the CDR3 is TGTGCCAGCAGCGTAGAGTTCGACAGGGGGGAGACCCAGTACTTC. Amino acid sequence: CASSVEFDRGETQYF. The rearrangement uses TRBV9 and TRBJ2-5; 9 nucleotides agree with TRBD1. V lost 0 bases to trimming and J lost 5 bases; unmatched junction nucleotides: 5. The length of the CDR3 is 15 residues. CDR1 is SGDLS, CDR2 YYNGEE, per germline.

The chain has TRBV19 and TRBJ1-1; 9 bases match TRBD1. Germline V gives CDR1 LNHDA, CDR2 SQIVND (reference sequence). V shed 6 bases and J 10 bases; nucleotides not matched to a gene: 15. The CDR3 runs to 15 residues. CDR3 region: CASSSATGGGCGAFF. The CDR3 nucleotides read TGTGCCAGTAGCAGTGCGACAGGGGGTGGGTGTGGAGCTTTCTTT.

The CDR3 region has the DNA TGCGCCAGCAGCTTGGTGGGCAGCCGCCAGACCATATATTTT. Translated, it gives CASSLVGSRQTIYF. J is TRBJ1-3 and V is TRBV5-1; D unclear. With 0 bases removed from V and 10 bases from J, the gap between germline ends came to 14 bases. The CDR3 runs 14 residues. CDR1 and CDR2 (germline): SGHRS, YFSETQ.

The chain recombines TRBV11-2 with TRBJ1-4; D uncertain. Trimming stripped 5 bases from V and 0 bases from J, with 16 bases between. The CDR3 has 17 residues. Germline V gene sequence: CDR1 SGHAT, CDR2 FQNNGV. The DNA of the CDR3 is TGTGCCAGCAGCCCCCGCCTCGGTTGGTCAACTAATGAAAAACTGTTTTTT. It codes for CASSPRLGWSTNEKLFF.

The chain employs TRBV4-1 and TRBJ2-4, with D perhaps TRBD2 (6 bases). Germline loops: CDR1 MGHRA, CDR2 YSYEKL. Trimming left V 0 bases short and J 0 bases short, with 12 bases between. The CDR3 runs 17 residues. CDR3 in amino acids: CASSQDYGTLAKNIQYF. The CDR3 DNA reads TGCGCCAGCAGCCAAGATTACGGGACTCTAGCCAAAAACATTCAGTACTTC.

The chain links TRBV11-3 to TRBJ2-1; TRBD2 might be the D (6 bases). The CDR3 sequence is 13 residues long. CDR1 is SGHNT, CDR2 YENEEA, per germline. V lost 7 bases and J lost 5, with 12 bases in between. CDR3 loop: CASMGRDHNEQFF. CDR3 DNA: TGTGCCAGCATGGGGCGGGATCACAATGAGCAGTTCTTC.

The rearrangement joins TRBV7-9 to TRBJ1-1, with D possibly TRBD1 on 6 matching bases. The germline V gene has CDR1 SEHNR and CDR2 FQNEAQ (reference sequence). V was cut by 4 bases and J by 9 bases, with 27 bases left in between. The CDR3 length is 17 residues. CDR3 in amino acids: CASSSKSWVNREGKAFF. CDR3 coding DNA: TGTGCCAGCAGCTCTAAGTCCTGGGTCAACAGGGAGGGGAAAGCTTTCTTT.

The chain combines TRBV29-1 with TRBJ2-3; tentative D call: TRBD1 (5 bases). Per the germline V gene, CDR1 is SQVTM and CDR2 is ANQGSEA. This CDR3 spans 13 amino acids. Trimming left V 4 bases short and J 0 bases short, with 8 bases between. The chain's CDR3 is CSVGQGSTDTQYF. The CDR3 DNA reads TGCAGCGTTGGGCAGGGAAGCACAGATACGCAGTATTTT.

The chain uses TRBV6-6 and TRBJ1-5; 7 bases match TRBD1. The CDR3 runs to 15 residues. With 6 bases clipped from V and 7 bases from J, the junction kept 12 bases outside the gene matches. Germline V lookup: CDR1 MNHNY, CDR2 SVGAGI (reference sequence). CDR3 DNA sequence: TGTGCCAGCAGACAAGGGGGCGCGGGTAACCAGCCCCAGCATTTT. This codes for CASRQGGAGNQPQHF.

The chain links TRBV19 to TRBJ2-7; tentatively, D is TRBD2 (5 bases). Germline CDR1 reads LNHDA; CDR2 reads SQIVND (reference sequence). V lost 2 bases and J lost 2, with 7 bases in between. CDR3 length: 13 residues. CDR3 DNA: TGTGCCAGTAGTATAAGAGGGACCTACGAGCAGTACTTC. It translates to CASSIRGTYEQYF.

The gene calls are TRBV7-9 and TRBJ1-5; weak D call: TRBD1 (5 bases). The germline V and J ends were trimmed by 3 bases and 4 bases, with 10 bases remaining between them. In germline, CDR1 is SEHNR, CDR2 FQNEAQ (reference sequence). This CDR3 comprises 14 residues. CDR3 sequence reads: CASSFGGDNQPQHF. CDR3 DNA sequence: TGTGCCAGCAGCTTCGGGGGGGATAATCAGCCCCAGCATTTT.

The count of this clone is one. The CDR3 DNA reads TGTGCCAGCAGCCAGTCACGGGAAGTGAACACTGAAGCTTTCTTT. Translating gives CASSQSREVNTEAFF. This chain uses TRBV6-5 with TRBJ1-1; no firm D call. Germline V CDR1 and CDR2: MNHEY, SVGAGI. V lost 6 bases, J lost 0 bases, and 14 bases lay in between. The CDR3 sequence is 15 residues long.

The genes are TRBV4-1 and TRBJ2-5, with D perhaps matching TRBD1 (5 bases). Germline V CDR1 and CDR2: MGHRA, YSYEKL. Trimming left V 0 bases short and J 5 bases short, with 16 bases between. The CDR3 totals 16 residues. CDR3 loop: CASSQDEVVGDETQYF. DNA of the CDR3: TGCGCCAGCAGCCAAGACGAAGTAGTAGGGGATGAGACCCAGTACTTC.

This clone was counted once. This chain uses TRBV21-1 with TRBJ2-2; TRBD1, as called in the table, went unchecked against the DNA. TRBV21-1 represents a pseudogene. The CDR3 extends over 17 amino acids. The CDR3 bases are TGTGCCAGCAGCACCTGGGGGGGACAGGGGAACACCGGGGAGCTGTTTTTT. Translated, it gives CASSTWGGQGNTGELFF.

This chain uses TRBV19 with TRBJ2-7; 9 bases align to TRBD1. Germline CDR1 is LNHDA and CDR2 is SQIVND (reference sequence). V lost 3 bases, J lost 6 bases, and 6 bases stayed unmatched. This CDR3 spans 14 amino acids. DNA of the CDR3: TGTGCCAGTAGTATTGGGACAGGGTTTCGCGAGCAGTACTTC. Translation: CASSIGTGFREQYF. Full variable domain (missing parts from reference TRBV19 and TRBJ2-7): DGGITQSPKYLFRKEGQNVTLSCEQNLNHDAMYWYRQDPGQGLRLIYYSQIVNDFQKGDIAEGYSVSREKKESFPLTVTSAQKNPTAFYLCASSIGTGFREQYFGPGTRLTVT.

V is TRBV5-1 and J is TRBJ1-4, with TRBD1 matching 9 bases. Germline CDR1 reads SGHRS; CDR2 reads YFSETQ. The V and J ends lost 4 bases and 7 bases, in that order; junction bases with no gene match: 8. The CDR3 consists of 15 residues. The CDR3 sequence is CASSPITGGGEKLFF. The CDR3 region has the DNA TGCGCCAGCAGCCCAATCACAGGGGGCGGTGAAAAACTGTTTTTT.

The chain is built from TRBV19 and TRBJ1-4, with TRBD1 identical over 9 bases. Germline-derived CDR1 and CDR2 are LNHDA and SQIVND (reference sequence). Unmatched junction bases numbered 6, after V lost 1 base and J lost 6 bases. CDR3 size: 16 residues. In DNA, the CDR3 is TGTGCCAGTAGTATAGGAGGGACAGGGTGGGATGAAAAACTGTTTTTT. It is translated as CASSIGGTGWDEKLFF.

Concerning this clone: The junction departs from germline at one end; a sequencing error may be responsible. CDR3 nucleotide sequence: TGTGCCAGCAGTCGGTACAGGGAACCGAACATTGAAGCTTTCTTT. Translation: CASSRYREPNIEAFF. J is TRBJ1-1 and V is TRBV27, with D possibly matching TRBD1 (6 bases). The CDR3 sequence is 15 residues long. Germline V gene lookup returns CDR1 MNHEY and CDR2 SMNVEV (reference sequence).

This clone occurred a few times. V gene TRBV5-1 combines with J gene TRBJ2-7; 9 positions agree with TRBD1. Germline V gene sequence: CDR1 SGHRS, CDR2 YFSETQ. This CDR3 is 14 amino acids long. Unmatched junction bases numbered 6, after V lost 3 bases and J lost 5 bases. CDR3 bases: TGCGCCAGCAGCTCCGGACAGGGGACGGACGAGCAGTACTTC. Protein: CASSSGQGTDEQYF.

J is TRBJ2-5 and V is TRBV29-1; possible D gene TRBD2, 6 bases. V was cut by 2 bases and J by 3 bases, with 7 bases left in between. Germline values: CDR1 SQVTM, CDR2 ANQGSEA. The CDR3 covers 12 residues. As DNA, the CDR3 is TGCAGCGTTGAACCTAGCGAAGAGACCCAGTACTTC. Translated: CSVEPSEETQYF.

The CDR3 is CASSAGNWPQHF. The DNA for the CDR3 is TGTGCCAGCAGCGCCGGGAATTGGCCCCAGCATTTT. V usage is TRBV7-9 and J usage is TRBJ1-5, with D unclear. The V gene's germline CDR1 is SEHNR and CDR2 FQNEAQ (reference sequence). Trimming stripped 5 bases from V and 9 bases from J, with 11 bases between. The CDR3 is made up of 12 amino acids.

This clone has just a few counts. J is TRBJ1-4 and V is TRBV6-5; 8 bases fit TRBD1. Germline CDR1 MNHEY, CDR2 SVGAGI. This CDR3 has 14 amino acids. J gave up 6 bases and V 5 bases, and 5 bases lay outside the gene matches. The CDR3 DNA is TGTGCCAGCAGTCCGTCGACAGGGGATGAAAAACTGTTTTTT. Protein: CASSPSTGDEKLFF.

The gene calls are TRBV6-5 and TRBJ2-1; 10 bases match TRBD2. J gave up 10 bases and V 2 bases, and 2 bases lay outside the gene matches. Germline V lookup: CDR1 MNHEY, CDR2 SVGAGI. The CDR3 contains 13 residues. Here the CDR3 reads CASSYPGLAEQFF. The DNA for the CDR3 is TGTGCCAGCAGTTACCCGGGACTAGCGGAGCAGTTCTTC.

The V call is TRBV7-8, the J call TRBJ2-1, with D possibly matching TRBD2 (5 bases). CDR1 is SGHVS and CDR2 is FQNEAQ in the germline V gene. The V end was cut by 0 bases, the J end by 2 bases, with 14 bases between. This CDR3 region has 17 residues. CDR3 nucleotide sequence: TGTGCCAGCAGCTTAGCAGTTGCCGGGGTCCCCTACAATGAGCAGTTCTTC. Protein sequence: CASSLAVAGVPYNEQFF.

The gene calls are TRBV6-5 and TRBJ1-1; 7 nucleotides line up with TRBD1. The CDR3 is 14 amino acids. The V gene end was trimmed by 2 bases and the J gene end by 1 base; junction bases not matched to a gene: 1. Germline V CDR1 and CDR2: MNHEY, SVGAGI. CDR3 DNA: TGTGCCAGCAGTTACCGACAGGGGAACACTGAAGCTTTCTTT. This codes for CASSYRQGNTEAFF.